The rows below give T cell receptor beta chains drawn from one sample of a study of cytomegalovirus exposure and HLA in healthy donors. Using immunoSEQ multiplex PCR, the repertoire was profiled, and TCRdb retains in-frame clones only, with some absent. The data show some 140,000 clones, with roughly nine tenths seen just once and less than 3.5% held by the top ten. What was sequenced was PBMCs. The source of these receptors is a man between 18 and 35 years old in good health and CMV-seronegative. Both conserved end residues are part of each CDR3.

J gene | V gene | CDR3 protein
TRBJ2-7 | TRBV28 | CASSLSLGQRLSYEQYF
TRBJ2-7 | TRBV10-2 | CASSGNRALTEQYF
TRBJ2-1 | TRBV10-3 | CAISRQANSYNEQFF
TRBJ1-5 | TRBV7-8 | CASSLRSNQPQHF
TRBJ1-1 | TRBV30 | CACTGPANTEAFF
TRBJ1-2 | TRBV27 | CASSLTPEGNYGYTF
TRBJ2-2 | TRBV7-2 | CASSFGGAQNTGELFF
TRBJ2-5 | TRBV20-1 | CSASQETQYF
TRBJ1-3 | TRBV18 | CASSPSVSGNTIYF
TRBJ2-3 | TRBV4-1 | CASSQVTGGHLSTDTQYF
TRBJ1-1 | TRBV27 | CASSLSGGTEAFF
TRBJ1-1 | TRBV10-3 | CAISEGPGTEAFF
TRBJ2-7 | TRBV20-1 | CSAGHYEQYF
TRBJ1-2 | TRBV27 | CASSFTSGGSYGYTF
TRBJ1-1 | TRBV14 | CASSPTGGPEAFF
TRBJ1-1 | TRBV28 | CATWGETEAFF
TRBJ2-1 | TRBV5-1 | CASSFTSLSAEQFF
TRBJ2-3 | TRBV11-1 | CASSLIETGDTDTQYF
TRBJ2-5 | TRBV6-5 | CASSYPGQGEETQYF
TRBJ2-5 | TRBV27 | CASSLLGGGAAETQYF
TRBJ2-7 | TRBV11-2 | CASSLGPGVAVSYEQYF
TRBJ2-7 | TRBV19 | CASSSGTGLKQYF
TRBJ2-3 | TRBV2 | CASRGLAGTDTQYF
TRBJ1-3 | TRBV7-2 | CASSFQSVGGSGNTIYF
TRBJ2-5 | TRBV12-5 | CASGLGTAIGTQYF
TRBJ2-2 | TRBV12-5 | CASGPGANTGELFF
TRBJ2-1 | TRBV19 | CASSIGGTSYNEQFF
TRBJ1-5 | TRBV6-1 | CASSDQGLSNQPQHF
TRBJ1-6 | TRBV5-4 | CASSLTGDNSPLHF
TRBJ2-5 | TRBV6-5 | CASSLEDRPATQYF
TRBJ1-1 | TRBV30 | CAYKNRGLNTEAFF